The rows below give T cell receptor beta chains drawn from one sample of a study of blood T cells in healthy people across ages. Using its own MiXCR run on the 5' RACE reads, TCRdb lists one record per CDR3 protein. This table holds about 1.7 million distinct CDR3 sequences, roughly 27% found once. The specimen sequenced was blood. The receptor set was obtained from a woman in her 30s in good health. The CDR3 runs from the conserved cysteine through the conserved F or W. Each record gives: D gene, J gene, clone size, V gene, CDR3 protein, CDR3 DNA. D genes are given only for firm matches. A row's size may be missing; if present it is once, few, many or a size class.

>.|TRBJ2-5|many|TRBV7-8
CASSLVASKETQYF
TGTGCCAGCAGCTTAGTCGCTAGCAAAGAGACCCAGTACTTC
>.|TRBJ2-7|.|TRBV7-2
CASIPPNRAYEQYF
TGTGCCAGCATCCCCCCGAACAGGGCCTACGAGCAGTACTTC
>TRBD2|TRBJ2-1|.|TRBV20-1
CSAIVGLAASSYNEQFF
TGCAGTGCTATAGTCGGACTAGCCGCAAGCTCCTACAATGAGCAGTTCTTC
>TRBD2|TRBJ2-7|once|TRBV20-1
CSAGLAGGPAYEQYF
TGCAGTGCTGGACTAGCGGGAGGGCCAGCCTACGAGCAGTACTTC
>TRBD2|TRBJ2-1|many|TRBV11-1
CASSSREAPRGGLNEQFF
TGTGCCAGCAGCTCCAGAGAGGCTCCGCGGGGGGGCCTTAACGAGCAGTTCTTC
>TRBD2|TRBJ2-7|.|TRBV28
CASREAGGTLYEQYF
TGTGCCAGCCGTGAAGCGGGAGGCACCCTCTACGAGCAGTACTTC
>.|TRBJ1-1|.|TRBV4-3
CASSAEGSGYTEAFF
TGCGCCAGCAGCGCAGAGGGCAGTGGGTACACTGAAGCTTTCTTT
>.|TRBJ1-1|.|TRBV20-1
CSARPQSGSFGAFF
TGCAGTGCTCGCCCGCAGTCCGGATCGTTCGGAGCTTTCTTT
>.|TRBJ1-2|few|TRBV29-1
CSVEDEGNYGYTF
TGCAGCGTTGAAGATGAGGGTAACTATGGCTACACCTTC
>TRBD1|TRBJ1-2|few|TRBV5-1
CASTSGQATNYGYTF
TGCGCCAGCACGAGTGGACAGGCGACGAACTATGGCTACACCTTC
>TRBD1|TRBJ2-7|.|TRBV6-2/TRBV6-3
CASSRDGTGAYEQYF
TGTGCCAGCAGTCGCGACGGGACAGGAGCCTACGAGCAGTACTTC
>TRBD2|TRBJ2-7|.|TRBV6-5
CASSYTRGGSEQYF
TGTGCCAGCAGTTACACCCGGGGGGGCTCCGAGCAGTACTTC
>.|TRBJ2-7|.|TRBV9
CASSLRGESSYNEQYF
TGTGCCAGCAGCCTCCGAGGAGAGAGCTCCTACAATGAGCAGTACTTC
>TRBD1|TRBJ1-4|.|TRBV18
CASRTGGNEKLFF
TGTGCCAGCCGGACAGGGGGGAATGAAAAACTGTTTTTT
>.|TRBJ1-5|.|TRBV12-3/TRBV12-4
CASTDNGQPQHF
TGTGCCAGCACTGACAACGGGCAGCCCCAGCATTTT
>TRBD1|TRBJ1-2|.|TRBV3-1
CASSQDYQGADGYTF
TGTGCCAGCAGCCAAGATTATCAGGGGGCCGATGGCTACACCTTC
>TRBD1|TRBJ2-3|few|TRBV7-9
CASSLTGVDTQYF
TGTGCCAGCAGCTTAACAGGGGTCGATACGCAGTATTTT
>TRBD1|TRBJ1-2|few|TRBV29-1
CSVYTGVMSYGYTF
TGCAGCGTTTACACAGGGGTGATGAGCTATGGCTACACCTTC
>.|TRBJ1-2|few|TRBV14
CASSPSGEGSHLINYGYTF
TGTGCCAGCAGCCCGTCGGGAGAGGGGTCTCATCTGATTAACTATGGCTACACCTTC
>TRBD2|TRBJ2-1|few|TRBV12-3/TRBV12-4
CASSLLAGPFNEQFF
TGTGCCAGCAGTCTCCTAGCGGGGCCTTTCAATGAGCAGTTCTTC
>.|TRBJ1-2|few|TRBV29-1
CSVDQGRGYTF
TGCAGCGTTGACCAGGGCCGGGGCTACACCTTC
>.|TRBJ2-6|many|TRBV6-6
CASSPRGGANVLTF
TGTGCCAGCAGTCCTCGTGGAGGGGCCAACGTCCTGACTTTC
>.|TRBJ2-3|few|TRBV20-1
CSAGASGTDTQYF
TGCAGTGCTGGGGCTAGCGGCACAGATACGCAGTATTTT
>.|TRBJ2-2|.|TRBV24-1
CATSDQGRTGELFF
TGTGCCACCAGTGACCAGGGGAGAACCGGGGAGCTGTTTTTT
>TRBD1|TRBJ2-4|many|TRBV6-2/TRBV6-3
CASSTRTGGWNIQYF
TGTGCCAGCAGCACGCGGACAGGAGGATGGAACATTCAGTACTTC
>.|TRBJ2-1|.|TRBV27
CAISTGNEQFF
TGTGCCATCTCAACCGGGAATGAGCAGTTCTTC
>TRBD1|TRBJ1-6|few|TRBV29-1
CSAAGGPDNSPLHF
TGCAGCGCCGCAGGGGGCCCTGATAATTCACCCCTCCACTTT
>.|TRBJ2-7|few|TRBV9
CASSVEASFGASYEQYF
TGTGCCAGCAGCGTAGAAGCGTCCTTCGGGGCCTCCTACGAGCAGTACTTC
>.|TRBJ2-5|.|TRBV20-1
CSATRRETQYF
TGCAGTGCTACCCGACGAGAGACCCAGTACTTC
>.|TRBJ2-6|.|TRBV5-1
CASSLEGRISGVNVLTF
TGCGCCAGCAGCTTGGAGGGACGGATCTCTGGGGTCAACGTCCTGACTTTC
>TRBD1|TRBJ1-2|.|TRBV20-1
CSASRQGVQNGYTF
TGCAGTGCTTCCAGACAGGGCGTTCAGAATGGCTACACCTTC
>.|TRBJ2-5|.|TRBV20-1
CSAGLQTQYF
TGCAGTGCTGGCCTCCAGACCCAGTACTTC
>.|TRBJ2-1|.|TRBV7-2
CASSFSGPANEQFF
TGTGCCAGCAGCTTTTCCGGCCCGGCCAATGAGCAGTTCTTC
>.|TRBJ1-6|few|TRBV11-2
CASSLDPGDSPLHF
TGTGCCAGCAGCTTAGATCCTGGGGATTCACCCCTCCACTTT
>.|TRBJ1-2|few|TRBV28
CASSLSRPGTGYGYTF
TGTGCCAGCAGTTTATCCAGACCCGGGACCGGGTATGGCTACACCTTC
>TRBD2|TRBJ2-5|few|TRBV7-2
CVSSLVFAGRGLETQYF
TGTGTCAGCAGCTTAGTATTTGCGGGGAGGGGTTTGGAGACCCAGTACTTC
>.|TRBJ2-1|.|TRBV29-1
CSVGRTSYNEQFF
TGCAGCGTTGGGCGAACCTCCTACAATGAGCAGTTCTTC